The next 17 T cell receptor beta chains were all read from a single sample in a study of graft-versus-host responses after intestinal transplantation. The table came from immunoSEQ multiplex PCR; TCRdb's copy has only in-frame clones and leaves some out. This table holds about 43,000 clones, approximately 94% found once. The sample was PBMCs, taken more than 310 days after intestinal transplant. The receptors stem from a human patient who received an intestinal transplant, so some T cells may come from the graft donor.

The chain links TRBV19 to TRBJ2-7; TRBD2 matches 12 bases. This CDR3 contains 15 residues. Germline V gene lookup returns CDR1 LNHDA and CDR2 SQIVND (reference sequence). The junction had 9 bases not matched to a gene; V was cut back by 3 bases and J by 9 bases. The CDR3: CASSIITSGGIRQYF. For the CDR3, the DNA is TGTGCCAGTAGTATCATAACTAGCGGGGGGATTCGGCAGTACTTC.

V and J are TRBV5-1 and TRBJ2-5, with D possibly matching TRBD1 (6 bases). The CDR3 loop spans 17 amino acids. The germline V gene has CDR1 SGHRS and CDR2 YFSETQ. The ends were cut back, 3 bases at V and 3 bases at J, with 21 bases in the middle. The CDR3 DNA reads TGCGCCAGCAGCTCGAACAGGGCGTTAAGGGGGAAAGAGACCCAGTACTTC. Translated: CASSSNRALRGKETQYF. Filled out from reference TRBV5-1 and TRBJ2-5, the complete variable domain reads KAGVTQTPRYLIKTRGQQVTLSCSPISGHRSVSWYQQTPGQGLQFLFEYFSETQRNKGNFPGRFSGRQFSNSRSEMNVSTLELGDSALYLCASSSNRALRGKETQYFGPGTRLLVL.

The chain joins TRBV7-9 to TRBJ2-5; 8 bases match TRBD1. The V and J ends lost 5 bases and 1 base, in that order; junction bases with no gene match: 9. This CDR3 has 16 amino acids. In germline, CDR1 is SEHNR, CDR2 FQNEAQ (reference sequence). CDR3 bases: TGTGCCAGCAGCCCCGGAGGGACAGGCCTCCAAGAGACCCAGTACTTC. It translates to CASSPGGTGLQETQYF.

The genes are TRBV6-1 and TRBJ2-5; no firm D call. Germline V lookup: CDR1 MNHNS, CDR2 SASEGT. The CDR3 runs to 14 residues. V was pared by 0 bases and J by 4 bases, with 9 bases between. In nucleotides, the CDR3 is TGTGCCAGCAGTGAAGCGGCAGGAACAGAGACCCAGTACTTC. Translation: CASSEAAGTETQYF.

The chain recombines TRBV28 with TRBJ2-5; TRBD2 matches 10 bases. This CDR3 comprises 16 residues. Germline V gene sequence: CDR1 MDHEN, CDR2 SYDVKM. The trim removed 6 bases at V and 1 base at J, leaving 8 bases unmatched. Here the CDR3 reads CASSRLLAGLQETQYF. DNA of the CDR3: TGTGCCAGCAGCCGCCTACTAGCGGGGCTCCAAGAGACCCAGTACTTC.

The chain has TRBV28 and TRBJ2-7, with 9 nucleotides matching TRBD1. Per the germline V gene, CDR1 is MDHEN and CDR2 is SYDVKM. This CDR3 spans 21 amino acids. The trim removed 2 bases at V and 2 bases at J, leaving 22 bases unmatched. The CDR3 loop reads CASSLGLGWDRESHPPYEQYF. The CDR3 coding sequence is TGTGCCAGCAGTTTAGGTTTAGGGTGGGACAGGGAATCCCACCCACCCTACGAGCAGTACTTC.

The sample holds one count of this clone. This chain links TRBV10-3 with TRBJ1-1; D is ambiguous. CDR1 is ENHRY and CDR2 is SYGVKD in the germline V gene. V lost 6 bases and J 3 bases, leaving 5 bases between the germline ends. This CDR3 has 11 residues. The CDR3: CAISRDTEAFF. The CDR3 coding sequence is TGTGCCATCAGCCGGGACACTGAAGCTTTCTTT.

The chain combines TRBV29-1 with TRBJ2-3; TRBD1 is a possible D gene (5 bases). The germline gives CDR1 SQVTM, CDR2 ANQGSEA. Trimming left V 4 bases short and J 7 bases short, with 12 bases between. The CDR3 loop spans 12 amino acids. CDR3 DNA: TGCAGCGTTGTTCAGGGTTCGAATACGCAGTATTTT. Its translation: CSVVQGSNTQYF.

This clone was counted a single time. The CDR3 bases are TGTGCCAGCAGGTTAACAGACAGCTACAATGAGCAGTTCTTC. It specifies CASRLTDSYNEQFF. The chain carries TRBV2 and TRBJ2-1, with D possibly TRBD1 on 5 matching bases. V was trimmed by 6 bases and J by 3 bases, leaving 12 bases between them. Germline CDR1 reads SNHLY; CDR2 reads FYNNEI. The CDR3 has 14 amino acids.

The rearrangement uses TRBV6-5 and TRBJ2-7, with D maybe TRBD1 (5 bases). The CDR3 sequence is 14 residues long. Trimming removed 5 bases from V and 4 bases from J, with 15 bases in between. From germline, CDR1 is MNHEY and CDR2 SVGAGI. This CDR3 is CASSQLTTGYEQYF. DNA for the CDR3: TGTGCCAGCAGTCAACTAACAACAGGTTACGAGCAGTACTTC.

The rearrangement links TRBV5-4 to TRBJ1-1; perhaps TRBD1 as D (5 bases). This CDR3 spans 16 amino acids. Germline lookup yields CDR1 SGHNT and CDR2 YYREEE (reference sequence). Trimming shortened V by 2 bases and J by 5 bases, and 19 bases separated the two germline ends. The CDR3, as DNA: TGTGCCAGCAGCTTTGCGGGGCGCGGGGATAGAACTGAAGCTTTCTTT. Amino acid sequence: CASSFAGRGDRTEAFF.

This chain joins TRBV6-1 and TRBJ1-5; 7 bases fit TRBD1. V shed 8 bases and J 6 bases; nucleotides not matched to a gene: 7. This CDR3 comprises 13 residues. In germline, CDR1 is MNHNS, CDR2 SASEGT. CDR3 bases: TGTGCCAGCCGAGGGGGCGCGGGTCAGCCCCAGCATTTT. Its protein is CASRGGAGQPQHF.

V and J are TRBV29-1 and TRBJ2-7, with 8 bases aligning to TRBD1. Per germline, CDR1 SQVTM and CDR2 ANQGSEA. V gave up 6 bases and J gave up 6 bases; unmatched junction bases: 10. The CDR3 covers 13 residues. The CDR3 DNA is TGCAGCGTGTCGACAGGGGAGTTACGCGAGCAGTACTTC. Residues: CSVSTGELREQYF.

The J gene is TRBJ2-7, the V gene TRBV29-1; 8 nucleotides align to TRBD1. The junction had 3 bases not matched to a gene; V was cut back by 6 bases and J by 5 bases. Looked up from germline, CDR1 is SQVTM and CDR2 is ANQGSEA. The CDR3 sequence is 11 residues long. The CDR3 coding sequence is TGCAGCGTGGGACAGGCCCACGAGCAGTACTTC. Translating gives CSVGQAHEQYF.

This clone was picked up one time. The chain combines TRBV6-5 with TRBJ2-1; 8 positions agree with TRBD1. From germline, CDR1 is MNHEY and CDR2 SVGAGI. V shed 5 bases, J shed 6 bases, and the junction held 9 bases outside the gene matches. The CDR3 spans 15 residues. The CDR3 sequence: CASSQTGVSVNEQFF. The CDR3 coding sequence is TGTGCCAGCAGTCAGACAGGGGTCTCAGTCAATGAGCAGTTCTTC.

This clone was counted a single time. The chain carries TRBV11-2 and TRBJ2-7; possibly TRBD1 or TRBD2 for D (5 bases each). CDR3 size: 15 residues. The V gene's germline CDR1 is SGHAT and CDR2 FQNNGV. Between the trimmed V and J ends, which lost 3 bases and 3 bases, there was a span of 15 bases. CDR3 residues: CASSFVVGDSYEQYF. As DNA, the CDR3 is TGTGCCAGCAGCTTTGTTGTGGGGGATAGCTACGAGCAGTACTTC.

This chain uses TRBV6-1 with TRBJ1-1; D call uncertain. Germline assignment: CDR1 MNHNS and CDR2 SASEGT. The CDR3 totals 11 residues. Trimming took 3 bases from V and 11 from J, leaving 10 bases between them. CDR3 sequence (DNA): TGTGCCAGCAGTGATTTAGGCTCCGCTTTCTTT. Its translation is CASSDLGSAFF.